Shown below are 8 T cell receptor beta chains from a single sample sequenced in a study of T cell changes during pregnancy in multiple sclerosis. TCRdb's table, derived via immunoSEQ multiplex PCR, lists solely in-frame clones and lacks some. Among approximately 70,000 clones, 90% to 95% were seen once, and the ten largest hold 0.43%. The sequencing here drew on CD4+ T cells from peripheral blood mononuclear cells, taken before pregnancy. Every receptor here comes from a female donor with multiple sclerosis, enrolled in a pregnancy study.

In DNA form, the CDR3 reads TGTGCCACCAGCAGAGCCCGGGGACAGGGCGTCTACGAGCAGTACTTC. Its translation: CATSRARGQGVYEQYF. V usage is TRBV15 and J usage is TRBJ2-7; 9 bases line up with TRBD1. V lost 1 base, J lost 3 bases, and 7 bases stayed unmatched. Germline CDR1 LNHNV, CDR2 YYDKDF (reference sequence). The CDR3 sequence is 16 residues long.

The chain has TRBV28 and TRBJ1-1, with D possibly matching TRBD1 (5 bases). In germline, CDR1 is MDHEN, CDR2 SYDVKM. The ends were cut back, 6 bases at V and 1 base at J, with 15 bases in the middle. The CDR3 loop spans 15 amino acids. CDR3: CASRLSGGENTEAFF. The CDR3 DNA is TGTGCCAGCAGGCTCTCTGGGGGGGAGAACACTGAAGCTTTCTTT.

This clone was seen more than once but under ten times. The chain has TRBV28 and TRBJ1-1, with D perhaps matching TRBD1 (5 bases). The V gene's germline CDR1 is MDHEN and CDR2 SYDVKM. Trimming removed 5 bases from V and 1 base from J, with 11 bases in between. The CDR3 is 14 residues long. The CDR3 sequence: CASSRGQSNTEAFF. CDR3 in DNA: TGTGCCAGCAGTCGTGGACAATCGAACACTGAAGCTTTCTTT.

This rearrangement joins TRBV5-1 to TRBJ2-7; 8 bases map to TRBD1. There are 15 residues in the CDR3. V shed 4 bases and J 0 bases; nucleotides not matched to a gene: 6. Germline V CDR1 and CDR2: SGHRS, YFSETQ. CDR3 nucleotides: TGCGCCAGCAGCAAGGGACAGGTAGTCTCCTACGAGCAGTACTTC. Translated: CASSKGQVVSYEQYF.

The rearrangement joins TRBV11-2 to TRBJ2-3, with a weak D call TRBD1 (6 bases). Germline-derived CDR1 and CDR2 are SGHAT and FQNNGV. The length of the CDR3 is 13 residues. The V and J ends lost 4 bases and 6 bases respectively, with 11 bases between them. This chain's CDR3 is CASSSHRADTQYF. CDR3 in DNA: TGTGCCAGCAGCTCCCACAGGGCGGATACGCAGTATTTT.

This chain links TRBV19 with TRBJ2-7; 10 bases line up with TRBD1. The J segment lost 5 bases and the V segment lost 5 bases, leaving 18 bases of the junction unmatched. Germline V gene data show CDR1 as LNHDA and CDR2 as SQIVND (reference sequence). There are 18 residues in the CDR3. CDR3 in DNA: TGTGCCAGTAGTGATGGCAGCGGACCGGGACAGGGGTTCCACGAGCAGTACTTC. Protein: CASSDGSGPGQGFHEQYF.

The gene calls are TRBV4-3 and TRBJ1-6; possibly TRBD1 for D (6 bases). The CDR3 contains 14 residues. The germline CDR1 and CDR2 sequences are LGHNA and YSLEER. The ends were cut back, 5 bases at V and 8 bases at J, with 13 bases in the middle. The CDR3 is CASSSQGRDSPLHF. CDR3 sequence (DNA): TGCGCCAGCAGCTCACAGGGACGGGATTCACCCCTCCACTTT.

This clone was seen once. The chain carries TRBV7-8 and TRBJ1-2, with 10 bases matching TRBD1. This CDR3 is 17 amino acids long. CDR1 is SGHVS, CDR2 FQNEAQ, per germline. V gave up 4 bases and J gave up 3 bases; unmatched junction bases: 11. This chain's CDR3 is CASSSPPGTGADYGYTF. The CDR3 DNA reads TGTGCCAGCAGCTCTCCACCCGGGACAGGGGCTGACTATGGCTACACCTTC.